Below, 7 T cell receptor beta chains from the same sample are listed, as sequenced in a study of PD-L1 blockade in urothelial cancer. Clones were sequenced by immunoSEQ multiplex PCR, and TCRdb holds only the in-frame ones, with some missing. The repertoire includes around 63,000 clones, roughly 81% of them detected once, and 5.7% sits in the top ten. Time point specified: pretreatment peripheral blood. The sequencing used PBMCs, collected around atezolizumab (anti-PD-L1) treatment. The receptors come from a man aged 65 to 85 with urothelial cancer.

The chain recombines TRBV10-2 with TRBJ2-2; TRBD2 is a possible D gene (5 bases). The CDR3 consists of 14 residues. Trimming shortened V by 8 bases and J by 0 bases, and 10 bases separated the two germline ends. The germline V gene has CDR1 WSHSY and CDR2 SAAADI. Written as DNA, the CDR3 is TGCGCCAGCCGGGCGGGCCCGAACACCGGGGAGCTGTTTTTT. Its translation is CASRAGPNTGELFF.

The CDR3 bases are TGTGCCAGCAGCTTGGAACAGGGCGCAGATACGCAGTATTTT. Translated: CASSLEQGADTQYF. J is TRBJ2-3 and V is TRBV5-8, with D tentatively TRBD1 (6 bases). V lost 0 bases, J lost 4 bases, and 9 bases lay in between. In germline, CDR1 is SGHTS, CDR2 YDEGEE. The CDR3 loop spans 14 amino acids.

This clone appeared a single time. The genes are TRBV5-1 and TRBJ1-4, with 9 bases aligning to TRBD1. The CDR3 is made up of 17 amino acids. Germline assignment: CDR1 SGHRS and CDR2 YFSETQ. V dropped 4 bases and J dropped 6; count of bases not matched to a gene: 13. The CDR3 DNA is TGCGCCAGCAGCCGCGATGGGCCGGACAGGGGATATGAAAAACTGTTTTTT. This encodes CASSRDGPDRGYEKLFF.

The chain joins TRBV2 to TRBJ1-1; 9 bases match TRBD1. Germline V gene sequence: CDR1 SNHLY, CDR2 FYNNEI. V shed 6 bases and J 0 bases; nucleotides not matched to a gene: 8. The CDR3 sequence is 16 residues long. DNA for the CDR3: TGTGCCAGCAGGGGACAGGGCATTCGAATGAACACTGAAGCTTTCTTT. This encodes CASRGQGIRMNTEAFF.

The chain is built from TRBV11-1 and TRBJ2-1, with D tentatively TRBD2 (5 bases). Trimming cost V 1 base and J 4 bases, with 11 bases left between them. Per the germline V gene, CDR1 is SGHAT and CDR2 is FQDESV (reference sequence). The CDR3 is made up of 15 amino acids. The CDR3 bases are TGTGCCAGCAGCTTAGACGGGAAGGGATACAATGAGCAGTTCTTC. Protein: CASSLDGKGYNEQFF.

This clone has only one observation. The genes are TRBV12-5 and TRBJ2-5; 8 nucleotides agree with TRBD2. CDR1 and CDR2 (germline): LGHNT, FRNRAP. This CDR3 comprises 14 residues. After removal of 6 bases from V and 5 bases from J, the junction contained 8 bases not matched to a gene. The CDR3 is CASGVGASGETQYF. CDR3 nucleotide sequence: TGTGCTAGTGGCGTGGGGGCTAGCGGGGAGACCCAGTACTTC. The whole variable domain, remainder taken from reference TRBV12-5 and TRBJ2-5, is DARVTQTPRHKVTEMGQEVTMRCQPILGHNTVFWYRQTMMQGLELLAYFRNRAPLDDSGMPKDRFSAEMPDATLATLKIQPSEPRDSAVYFCASGVGASGETQYFGPGTRLLVL.

V gene TRBV2 combines with J gene TRBJ1-5; 10 nucleotides match TRBD1. The CDR3 runs to 18 residues. Unmatched junction bases numbered 13, after V lost 5 bases and J lost 3 bases. Germline-derived CDR1 and CDR2 are SNHLY and FYNNEI. CDR3 nucleotide sequence: TGTGCCAGCAGTACCGGGACAGGGGCTATAGCCTCCAATCAGCCCCAGCATTTT. Translated: CASSTGTGAIASNQPQHF.